This TCR beta chain was recovered during a study of shared clonotypes between healthy human individuals. Sequencing was performed with immunoSEQ multiplex PCR; in TCRdb, only in-frame clones are kept and a portion is missing. The data hold approximately 480,000 clones, with 75% to 80% observed a single time. Trimming took off 5 bases at V and 4 bases at J, with 11 bases between the two ends. The germline V gene has CDR1 SEHNR and CDR2 FQNEAQ (reference sequence). CDR3 length: 13 residues. This TCR was recovered from a woman between 35 and 50 years old in good health. Some clones in this sample may be carry-over from other donors' samples. The material sequenced was PBMCs. The chain combines TRBV7-9 with TRBJ1-2; a weak D match, TRBD1 (5 bases). The CDR3 DNA reads as TGTGCCAGCAGCCCGCGACAGATCTATGGCTACACCTTC. Its translation: CASSPRQIYGYTF.